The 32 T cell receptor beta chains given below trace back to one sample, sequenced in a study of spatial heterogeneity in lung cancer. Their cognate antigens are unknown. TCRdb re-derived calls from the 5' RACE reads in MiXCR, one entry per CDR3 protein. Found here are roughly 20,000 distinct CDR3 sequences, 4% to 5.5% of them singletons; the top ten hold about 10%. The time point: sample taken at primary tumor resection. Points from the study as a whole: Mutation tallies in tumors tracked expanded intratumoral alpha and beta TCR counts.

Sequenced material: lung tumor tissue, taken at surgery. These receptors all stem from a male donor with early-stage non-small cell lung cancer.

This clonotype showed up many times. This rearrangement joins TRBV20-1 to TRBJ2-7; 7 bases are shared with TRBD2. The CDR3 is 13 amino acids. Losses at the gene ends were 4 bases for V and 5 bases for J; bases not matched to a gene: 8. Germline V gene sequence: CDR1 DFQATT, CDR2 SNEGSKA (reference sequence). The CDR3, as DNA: TGCAGTGCTATGAAAGCGGGGTCCGACGAGCAGTACTTC. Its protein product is CSAMKAGSDEQYF.

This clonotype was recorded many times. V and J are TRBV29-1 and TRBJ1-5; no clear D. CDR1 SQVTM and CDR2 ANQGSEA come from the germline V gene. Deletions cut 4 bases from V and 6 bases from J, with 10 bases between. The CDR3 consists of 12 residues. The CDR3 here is CSVGRDGQPQHF. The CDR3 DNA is TGCAGCGTTGGGCGCGATGGTCAGCCCCAGCATTTT.

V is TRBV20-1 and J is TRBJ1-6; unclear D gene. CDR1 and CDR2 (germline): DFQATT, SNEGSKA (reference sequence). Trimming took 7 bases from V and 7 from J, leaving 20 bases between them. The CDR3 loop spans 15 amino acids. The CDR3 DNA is TGCAGTGGTCTAATGGGCGGAATACAAAATTCACCCCTCCACTTT. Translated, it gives CSGLMGGIQNSPLHF.

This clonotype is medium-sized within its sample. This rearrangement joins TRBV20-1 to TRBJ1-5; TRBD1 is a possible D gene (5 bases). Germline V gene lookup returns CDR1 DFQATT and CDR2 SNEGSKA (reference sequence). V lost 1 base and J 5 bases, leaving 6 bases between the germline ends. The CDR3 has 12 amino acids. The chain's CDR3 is CSARVGDQPQHF. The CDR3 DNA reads TGCAGTGCTAGAGTAGGGGATCAGCCCCAGCATTTT.

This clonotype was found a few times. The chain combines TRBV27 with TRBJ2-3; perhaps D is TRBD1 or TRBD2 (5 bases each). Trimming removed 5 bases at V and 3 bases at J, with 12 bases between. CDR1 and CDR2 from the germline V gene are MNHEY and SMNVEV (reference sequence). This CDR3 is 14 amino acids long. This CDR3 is CASSLPGPTDTQYF. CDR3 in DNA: TGTGCCAGCAGTCTACCGGGACCTACAGATACGCAGTATTTT.

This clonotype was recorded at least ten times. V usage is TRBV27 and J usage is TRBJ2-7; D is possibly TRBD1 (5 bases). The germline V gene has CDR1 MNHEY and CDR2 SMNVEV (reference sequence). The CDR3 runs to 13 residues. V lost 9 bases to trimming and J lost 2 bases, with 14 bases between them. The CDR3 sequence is CASRGAGTYEQYF. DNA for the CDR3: TGTGCCAGTAGGGGTGCAGGGACCTACGAGCAGTACTTC.

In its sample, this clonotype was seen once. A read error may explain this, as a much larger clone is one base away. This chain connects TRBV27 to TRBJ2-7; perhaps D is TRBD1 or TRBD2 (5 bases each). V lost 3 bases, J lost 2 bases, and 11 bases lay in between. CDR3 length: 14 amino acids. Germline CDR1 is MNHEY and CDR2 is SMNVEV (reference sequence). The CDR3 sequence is CASSFGKGPYEQYF. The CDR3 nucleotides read TGTGCCAGCAGTTTCGGCAAGGGACCCTACGAGCAGTACTTC.

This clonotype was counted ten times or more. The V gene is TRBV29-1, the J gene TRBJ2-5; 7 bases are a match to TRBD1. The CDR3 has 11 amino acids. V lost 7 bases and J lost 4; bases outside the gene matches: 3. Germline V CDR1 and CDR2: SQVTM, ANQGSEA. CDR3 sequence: CSGEGAETQYF. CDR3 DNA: TGCAGCGGTGAGGGGGCAGAGACCCAGTACTTC.

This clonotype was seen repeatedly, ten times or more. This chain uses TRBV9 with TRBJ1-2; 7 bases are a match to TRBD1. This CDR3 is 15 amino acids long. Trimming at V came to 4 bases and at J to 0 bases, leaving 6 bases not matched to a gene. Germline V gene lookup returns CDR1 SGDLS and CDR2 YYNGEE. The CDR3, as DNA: TGTGCCAGCAGCTCTACAGGGGTCCCTAACTATGGCTACACCTTC. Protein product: CASSSTGVPNYGYTF.

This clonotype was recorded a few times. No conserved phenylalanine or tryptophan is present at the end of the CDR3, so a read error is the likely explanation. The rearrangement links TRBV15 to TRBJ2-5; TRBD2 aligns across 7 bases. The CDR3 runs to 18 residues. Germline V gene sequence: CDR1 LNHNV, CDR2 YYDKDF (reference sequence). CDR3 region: CVTSRDTIPTSAKETQYS. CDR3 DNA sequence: TGTGTCACCAGCAGAGATACCATTCCTACTAGCGCAAAAGAGACCCAGTACTCC.

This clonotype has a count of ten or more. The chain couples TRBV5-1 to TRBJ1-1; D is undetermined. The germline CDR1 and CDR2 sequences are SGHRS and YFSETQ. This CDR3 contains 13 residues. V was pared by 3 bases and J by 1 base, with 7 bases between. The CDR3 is CASSSTTNTEAFF. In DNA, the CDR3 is TGCGCCAGCAGCTCTACAACGAACACTGAAGCTTTCTTT.

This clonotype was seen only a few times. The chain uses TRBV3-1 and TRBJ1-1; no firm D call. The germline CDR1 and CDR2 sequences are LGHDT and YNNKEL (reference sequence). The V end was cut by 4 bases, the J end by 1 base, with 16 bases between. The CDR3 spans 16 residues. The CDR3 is CASSPPLGARNTEAFF. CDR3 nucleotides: TGTGCCAGCAGCCCTCCTCTAGGTGCGCGGAACACTGAAGCTTTCTTT.

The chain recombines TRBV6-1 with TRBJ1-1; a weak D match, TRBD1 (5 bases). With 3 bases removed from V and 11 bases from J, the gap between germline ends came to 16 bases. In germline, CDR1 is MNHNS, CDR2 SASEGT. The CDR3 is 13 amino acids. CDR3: CASSDEPGLVAFF. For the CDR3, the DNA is TGTGCCAGCAGTGACGAACCAGGGCTTGTGGCTTTCTTT.

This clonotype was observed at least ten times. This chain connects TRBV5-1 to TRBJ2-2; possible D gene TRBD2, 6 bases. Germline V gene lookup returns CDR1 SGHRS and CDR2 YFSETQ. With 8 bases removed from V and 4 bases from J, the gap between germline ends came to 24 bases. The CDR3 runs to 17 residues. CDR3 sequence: CASRRVASTGLTGELFF. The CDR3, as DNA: TGCGCCAGTAGGAGGGTGGCGAGTACCGGACTCACCGGGGAGCTGTTTTTT.

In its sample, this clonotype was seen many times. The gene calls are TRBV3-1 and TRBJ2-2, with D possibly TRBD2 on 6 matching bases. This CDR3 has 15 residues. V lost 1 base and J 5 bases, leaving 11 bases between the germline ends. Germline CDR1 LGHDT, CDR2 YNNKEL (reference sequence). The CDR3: CASSQVSGATGELFF. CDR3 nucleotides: TGTGCCAGCAGCCAAGTATCGGGAGCGACCGGGGAGCTGTTTTTT.

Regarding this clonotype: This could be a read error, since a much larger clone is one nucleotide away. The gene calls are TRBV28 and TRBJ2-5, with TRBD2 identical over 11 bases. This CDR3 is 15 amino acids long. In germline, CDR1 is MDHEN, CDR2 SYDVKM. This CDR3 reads CASRATSGVPESQYF. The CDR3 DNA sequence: TGTGCCAGCAGGGCGACTAGCGGGGTACCAGAGTCCCAGTACTTC. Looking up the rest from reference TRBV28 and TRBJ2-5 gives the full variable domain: DVKVTQSSRYLVKRTGEKVFLECVQDMDHENMFWYRQDPGLGLRLIYFSYDVKMKEKGDIPEGYSVSREKKERFSLILESASTNQTSMYLCASRATSGVPESQYFGPGTRLLVL.

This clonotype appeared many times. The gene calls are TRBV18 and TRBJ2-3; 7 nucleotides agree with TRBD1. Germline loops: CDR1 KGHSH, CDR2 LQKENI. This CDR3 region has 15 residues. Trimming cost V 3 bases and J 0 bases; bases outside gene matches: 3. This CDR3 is CASSPTGSSTDTQYF. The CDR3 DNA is TGTGCCAGCTCACCGACAGGGTCTAGCACAGATACGCAGTATTTT.

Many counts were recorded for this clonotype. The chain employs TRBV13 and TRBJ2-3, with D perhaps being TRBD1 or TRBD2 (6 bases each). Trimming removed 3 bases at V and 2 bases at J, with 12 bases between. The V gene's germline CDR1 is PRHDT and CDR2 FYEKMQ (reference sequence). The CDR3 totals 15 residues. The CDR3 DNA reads TGTGCCAGCAGCTTTTCGGGGGCGAACACAGATACGCAGTATTTT. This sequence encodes CASSFSGANTDTQYF.

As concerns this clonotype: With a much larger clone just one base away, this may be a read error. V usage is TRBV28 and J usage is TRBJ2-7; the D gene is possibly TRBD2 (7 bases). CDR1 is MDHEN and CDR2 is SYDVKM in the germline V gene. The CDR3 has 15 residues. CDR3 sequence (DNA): TGTGCCAGCACCCTCGTAGGGGGGGGCGGCTACGATCAGTACTTC. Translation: CASTLVGGGGYDQYF.

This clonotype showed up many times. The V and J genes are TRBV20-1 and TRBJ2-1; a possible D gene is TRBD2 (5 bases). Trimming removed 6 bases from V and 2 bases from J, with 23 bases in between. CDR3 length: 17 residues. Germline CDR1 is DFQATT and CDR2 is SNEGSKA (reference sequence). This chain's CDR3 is CSALTPLGLSAYNEQFF. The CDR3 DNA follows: TGCAGTGCCCTTACCCCACTAGGACTCTCCGCCTACAATGAGCAGTTCTTC.

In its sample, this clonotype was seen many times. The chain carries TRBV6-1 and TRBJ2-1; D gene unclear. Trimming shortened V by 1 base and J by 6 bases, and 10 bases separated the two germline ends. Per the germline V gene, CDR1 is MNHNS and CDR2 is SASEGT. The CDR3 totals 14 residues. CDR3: CASSEGPQTNEQFF. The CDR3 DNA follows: TGTGCCAGCAGTGAAGGACCCCAGACCAATGAGCAGTTCTTC.

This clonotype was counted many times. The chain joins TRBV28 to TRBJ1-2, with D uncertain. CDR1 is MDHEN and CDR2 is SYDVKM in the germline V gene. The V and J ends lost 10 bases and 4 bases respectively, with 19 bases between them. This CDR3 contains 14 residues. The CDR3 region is CATSPPALGYGYTF. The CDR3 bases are TGTGCCACCTCCCCCCCGGCACTCGGCTATGGCTACACCTTC.

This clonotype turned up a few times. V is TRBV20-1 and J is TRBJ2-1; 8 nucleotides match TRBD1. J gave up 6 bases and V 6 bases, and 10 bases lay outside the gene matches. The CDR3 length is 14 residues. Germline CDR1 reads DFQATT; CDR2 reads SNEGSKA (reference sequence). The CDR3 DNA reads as TGCAGTGCCCCCCCAGGGGGCGAATCCAATGAGCAGTTCTTC. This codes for CSAPPGGESNEQFF.

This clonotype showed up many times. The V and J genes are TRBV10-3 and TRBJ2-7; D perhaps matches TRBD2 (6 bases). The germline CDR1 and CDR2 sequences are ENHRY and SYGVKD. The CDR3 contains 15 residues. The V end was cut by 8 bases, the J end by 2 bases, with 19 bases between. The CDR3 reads CAIGRLSSGAYEQYF. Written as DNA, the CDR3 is TGTGCCATCGGACGACTTAGTAGCGGAGCCTACGAGCAGTACTTC.

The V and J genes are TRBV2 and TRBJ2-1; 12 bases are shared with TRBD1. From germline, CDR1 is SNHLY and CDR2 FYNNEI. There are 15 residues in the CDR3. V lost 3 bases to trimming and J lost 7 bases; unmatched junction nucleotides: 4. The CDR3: CASSDPGQGANEQFF. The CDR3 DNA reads TGTGCCAGCAGTGACCCGGGACAGGGGGCGAATGAGCAGTTCTTC.

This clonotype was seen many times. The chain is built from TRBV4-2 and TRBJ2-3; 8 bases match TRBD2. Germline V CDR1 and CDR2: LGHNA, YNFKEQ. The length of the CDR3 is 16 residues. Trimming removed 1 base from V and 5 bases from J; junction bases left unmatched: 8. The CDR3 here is CASSQVREGRGDTQYF. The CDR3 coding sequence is TGTGCCAGCAGCCAAGTACGGGAGGGCCGGGGAGATACGCAGTATTTT.

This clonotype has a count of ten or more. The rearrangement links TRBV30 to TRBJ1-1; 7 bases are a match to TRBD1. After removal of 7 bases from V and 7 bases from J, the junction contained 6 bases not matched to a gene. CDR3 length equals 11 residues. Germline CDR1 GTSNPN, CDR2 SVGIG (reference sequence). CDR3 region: CASAGGGEAFF. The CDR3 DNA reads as TGTGCCTCGGCAGGGGGAGGTGAAGCTTTCTTT.

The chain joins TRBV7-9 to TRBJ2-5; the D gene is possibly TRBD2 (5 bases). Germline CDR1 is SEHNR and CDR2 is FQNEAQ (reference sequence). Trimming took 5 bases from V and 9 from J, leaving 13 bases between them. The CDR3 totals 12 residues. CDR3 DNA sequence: TGTGCCAGCAGCCGCGGGCCGGATCCCCAGTACTTC. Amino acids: CASSRGPDPQYF.

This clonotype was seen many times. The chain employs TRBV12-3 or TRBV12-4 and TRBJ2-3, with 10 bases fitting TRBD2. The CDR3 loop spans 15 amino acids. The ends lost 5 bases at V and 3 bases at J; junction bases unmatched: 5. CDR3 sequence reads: CASSRTSGETDTQYF. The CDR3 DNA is TGTGCCAGCAGTCGCACTAGCGGGGAAACAGATACGCAGTATTTT.

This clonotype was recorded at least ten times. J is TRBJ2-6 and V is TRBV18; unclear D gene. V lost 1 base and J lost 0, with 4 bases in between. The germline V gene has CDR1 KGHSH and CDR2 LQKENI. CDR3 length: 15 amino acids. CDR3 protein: CASSPLGSGANVLTF. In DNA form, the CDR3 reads TGTGCCAGCTCACCACTGGGCTCTGGGGCCAACGTCCTGACTTTC. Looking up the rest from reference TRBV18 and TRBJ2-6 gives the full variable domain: NAGVMQNPRHLVRRRGQEARLRCSPMKGHSHVYWYRQLPEEGLKFMVYLQKENIIDESGMPKERFSAEFPKEGPSILRIQQVVRGDSAAYFCASSPLGSGANVLTFGAGSRLTVL.

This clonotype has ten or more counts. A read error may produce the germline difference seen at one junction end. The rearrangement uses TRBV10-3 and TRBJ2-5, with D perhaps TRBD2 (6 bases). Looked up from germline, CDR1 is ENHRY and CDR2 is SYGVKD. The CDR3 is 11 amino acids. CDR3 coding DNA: TGTGCCGCGGGACGGCAAGAGACTCAGTACTTC. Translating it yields CAAGRQETQYF.

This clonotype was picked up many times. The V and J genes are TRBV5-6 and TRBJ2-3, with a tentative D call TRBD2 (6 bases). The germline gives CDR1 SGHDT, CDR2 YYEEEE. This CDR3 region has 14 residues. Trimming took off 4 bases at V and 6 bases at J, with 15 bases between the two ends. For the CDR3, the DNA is TGTGCCAGCAGCGCCACCCAGGGAGGCGATACGCAGTATTTT. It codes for CASSATQGGDTQYF.